The rows below give T cell receptor beta chains drawn from one sample of a study of T cell responses to AZD1222 COVID-19 vaccine. Here immunoSEQ multiplex PCR was the method, and the copy in TCRdb shows in-frame clones only, minus some. The sample has around 160,000 clones, about 90% seen once; the top ten hold roughly 5.5%. The sample here was peripheral blood, taken on day 0 of AZD1222 vaccination. These receptors were obtained from an adult in good health. Both conserved end residues are part of each CDR3. The D gene is left open where the match is weak. Clone size, where shown, is once, few, many, or a class for clones that have expanded.

d_call | clone_size | j_call | v_call | cdr3_nt | cdr3_aa
NA | NA | TRBJ2-5 | TRBV21-1 | TGTGCCAGCAGCAAAGCAACCAGGGGAGACCAAGAGACCCAGTACTTC | CASSKATRGDQETQYF
NA | once | TRBJ1-4 | TRBV9 | TGTGCCAGCGGTAATCTGGGGGAGAATGAAAAACTGTTTTTT | CASGNLGENEKLFF
NA | NA | TRBJ1-1 | TRBV5-1 | TGCGCCAGCAGCTTGGGTCTCGGGCAATTGAACACTGAAGCTTTCTTT | CASSLGLGQLNTEAFF
NA | NA | TRBJ1-1 | TRBV3-1/TRBV3-2 | TGTGCCAGCAGCCAAGTTCGAGAGGGGGAGACTTTCTTT | CASSQVREGETFF
NA | NA | TRBJ1-6 | TRBV5-8 | TGTGCCAGCAGCTTGAGGGTTTCCTATAATTCACCCCTCCACTTT | CASSLRVSYNSPLHF
NA | NA | TRBJ1-2 | TRBV7-2 | TGTGCCAGCAGCTTAACTCCCGATTTTAACTATGGCTACACCTTC | CASSLTPDFNYGYTF
TRBD1 | NA | TRBJ1-2 | TRBV6-1 | TGTGCCAGCAGTGAAGCGGGACAGAGCTATGGCTACACCTTC | CASSEAGQSYGYTF
NA | once | TRBJ1-5 | TRBV6-1 | TGTGCCAGCAGTGAAAGGGGACCCGGCAATCAGCCCCAGCATTTT | CASSERGPGNQPQHF
NA | NA | TRBJ1-2 | TRBV18 | TGTGCCAGCTCACCGTCATTAGGGGAGGGCTACACCTTC | CASSPSLGEGYTF
NA | NA | TRBJ1-1 | TRBV6-5 | TGTGCCAGCACTACAGGGCCAACGCTAAACACTGAAGCTTTCTTT | CASTTGPTLNTEAFF
NA | NA | TRBJ1-5 | TRBV18 | TGTGCCAGCTCGGCAGGAGGGATCCATCAGCCCCAGCATTTT | CASSAGGIHQPQHF
NA | NA | TRBJ2-7 | TRBV7-9 | TGTGCCAGCTCCTTTAACCTCTACGAGCAGTACTTC | CASSFNLYEQYF
NA | NA | TRBJ2-3 | TRBV4-2 | TGTGCCAGCAGCCAATCGAGCGGTTATAGGGATACGCAGTATTTT | CASSQSSGYRDTQYF
NA | NA | TRBJ1-2 | TRBV28 | TGTGCCAGCAGTTTAACCCCGGGGGATTACTATGGCTACACCTTC | CASSLTPGDYYGYTF
TRBD1 | once | TRBJ1-1 | TRBV5-1 | TGCGCCAGCAGCTTGGGGACAGGCGGCTTGAGCACTGAAGCTTTCTTT | CASSLGTGGLSTEAFF
NA | NA | TRBJ2-3 | TRBV5-1 | TGCGCCAGCAGCCCCTCTTCATACACAGATACGCAGTATTTT | CASSPSSYTDTQYF
NA | NA | TRBJ2-7 | TRBV18 | TGTGCCAGCTCACCCTCCGTGGGGGGCCGCTACGAGCAGTACTTC | CASSPSVGGRYEQYF
TRBD2 | NA | TRBJ2-2 | TRBV6-1 | TGTGCCAGCAGTGAAGCTCTCCTAGCGGCCTTTGAAACCGGGGAGCTGTTTTTT | CASSEALLAAFETGELFF
NA | NA | TRBJ2-1 | TRBV29-1 | TGCAGCGTTGAATCAGGTTTAGCAGCCGCCTACAATGAGCAGTTCTTC | CSVESGLAAAYNEQFF
TRBD2 | once | TRBJ2-1 | TRBV25-1 | TGTGCCAGCAGTGAATTTGTTTCTAGCGGGAGAGCTGAGCAGTTCTTC | CASSEFVSSGRAEQFF
NA | NA | TRBJ1-2 | TRBV10-3 | TGTGCCATCAGTGAGGGGTTTGGCTACACCTTC | CAISEGFGYTF
TRBD2 | NA | TRBJ2-3 | TRBV14 | TGTGCCAGCAGTCGCGCTGGGGCGGGAGGGTCAGCAGATACGCAGTATTTT | CASSRAGAGGSADTQYF
NA | once | TRBJ2-3 | TRBV7-6 | TGTGCCAGCAGCTCCACAGATACGCAGTATTTT | CASSSTDTQYF
NA | NA | TRBJ1-1 | TRBV19 | TGTGCCAGTAGCAATGATCCCCGACAGATGAACACTGAAGCTTTCTTT | CASSNDPRQMNTEAFF
NA | NA | TRBJ1-1 | TRBV18 | TGTGCCAGCTCACCAGTTAGCAGGGGATACACTGAAGCTTTCTTT | CASSPVSRGYTEAFF
NA | NA | TRBJ2-7 | TRBV27 | TGTGCCAGCAGGGGCCCTAGGGAGCAGTACTTC | CASRGPREQYF
NA | few | TRBJ2-2 | TRBV5-4 | TGTGCCAGCAGCCCGGGGCCCCTCGGAACCTACACCGGGGAGCTGTTTTTT | CASSPGPLGTYTGELFF
NA | NA | TRBJ2-2 | TRBV7-2 | TGTGCCAGCAGCTTAATCTCCGTGTTGGTCGCCGGGGAGCTGTTTTTT | CASSLISVLVAGELFF
NA | NA | TRBJ1-5 | TRBV7-2 | TGTGCCAGCAGCTCCGGTGGCGTCAATCAGCCCCAGCATTTT | CASSSGGVNQPQHF
TRBD1 | NA | TRBJ2-3 | TRBV19 | TGTGCCAGTAGAGCCGGGACAGGGGGCGCGGGTGCGGATACGCAGTATTTT | CASRAGTGGAGADTQYF
NA | NA | TRBJ1-4 | TRBV21-1 | TGTGTCCAAGGGGGAATTAATGAAAAACTGTTTTTT | CVQGGINEKLFF
NA | NA | TRBJ1-4 | TRBV6-5 | TGTGCCAGCAGAGTCGGAGGAGGTGAAAAACTGTTTTTT | CASRVGGGEKLFF
TRBD2 | NA | TRBJ2-6 | TRBV4-1 | TGCGCCAGCAGCCAAGACCCAAGACTAGCGGGGGGAGGGGCCAACGTCCTGACTTTC | CASSQDPRLAGGGANVLTF
NA | NA | TRBJ1-6 | TRBV4-1 | TGCGCCAGCAGCCAGATGAGGGTTCCTGGCTCTGGTAATTCACCCCTCCACTTT | CASSQMRVPGSGNSPLHF
NA | NA | TRBJ2-7 | TRBV4-3 | TGCGCCAGCAGCCAGACCTTGAGGGGACCATCCTACGAGCAGTACTTC | CASSQTLRGPSYEQYF
NA | few | TRBJ1-4 | TRBV5-4 | TGTGCCAGCAGCTTGGTGGGGACTGCAACTAATGAAAAACTGTTTTTT | CASSLVGTATNEKLFF
TRBD2 | once | TRBJ2-2 | TRBV7-9 | TGTGCCAGCAGCCCTAAGACTAGCGGAACCGGGGAGCTGTTTTTT | CASSPKTSGTGELFF
NA | NA | TRBJ1-2 | TRBV7-2 | TGTGCCAGCAGCTTAGACGCCGGACGTACTAACTATGGCTACACCTTC | CASSLDAGRTNYGYTF
NA | NA | TRBJ2-1 | TRBV9 | TGTGCCAGCAGCGTAGGGCCCCAACTAGCTTCCTACAATGAGCAGTTCTTC | CASSVGPQLASYNEQFF
NA | NA | TRBJ1-1 | TRBV27 | TGTGCCAGCCGTGGCCTAGGGAACACTGAAGCTTTCTTT | CASRGLGNTEAFF
NA | NA | TRBJ1-1 | TRBV4-3 | TGCGCCAGCAGCCCGGACTCAAGGGACACTGAAGCTTTCTTT | CASSPDSRDTEAFF
NA | NA | TRBJ1-5 | TRBV19 | TGTGCCAGTATGGGGGGAGGGGGAGGACAGCCCCAGCATTTT | CASMGGGGGQPQHF
NA | NA | TRBJ2-7 | TRBV27 | TGTGCCAGCAGCCCTTTCCGGCCGCAGTACTACGAGCAGTACTTC | CASSPFRPQYYEQYF
NA | NA | TRBJ1-2 | TRBV6-2/TRBV6-3 | TGTGCCAGCAGTTACCCCCAGGAGCAAGGTGGCTACACCTTC | CASSYPQEQGGYTF
TRBD1 | NA | TRBJ2-1 | TRBV6-2/TRBV6-3 | TGTGCCAGCAGTTACTGGACTGGGACAGGGGGCCTCTTC | CASSYWTGTGGLF
NA | once | TRBJ1-5 | TRBV13 | TGTGCCAGCAGTCCACAGGGATATCAGCCCCAGCATTTT | CASSPQGYQPQHF
TRBD1 | NA | TRBJ1-2 | TRBV30 | TGTGCCTGCCACAGGGGCGGCTACACCTTC | CACHRGGYTF
NA | NA | TRBJ2-7 | TRBV25-1 | TGTGCCAGCAGTTCAGGTGGAGAGCAGTACTTC | CASSSGGEQYF
TRBD1 | NA | TRBJ2-1 | TRBV6-5 | TGTGCCAGCATGCCGGGACAGTACTACAATGAGCAGTTCTTC | CASMPGQYYNEQFF
NA | NA | TRBJ1-2 | TRBV24-1 | TGTGCCACCAGTGATTTGGACAATGGCTACACCTTC | CATSDLDNGYTF
TRBD1 | NA | TRBJ1-6 | TRBV9 | TGTGCCAGTGGGGGGGACCACAGGGGGCCCCCCTATAATTCACCCCTCCACTTT | CASGGDHRGPPYNSPLHF
TRBD1 | NA | TRBJ1-1 | TRBV5-5 | TGTGCCAGCAGCCCTGCAGGGACAGGGCTCATGATCGAAGCTTTCTTT | CASSPAGTGLMIEAFF